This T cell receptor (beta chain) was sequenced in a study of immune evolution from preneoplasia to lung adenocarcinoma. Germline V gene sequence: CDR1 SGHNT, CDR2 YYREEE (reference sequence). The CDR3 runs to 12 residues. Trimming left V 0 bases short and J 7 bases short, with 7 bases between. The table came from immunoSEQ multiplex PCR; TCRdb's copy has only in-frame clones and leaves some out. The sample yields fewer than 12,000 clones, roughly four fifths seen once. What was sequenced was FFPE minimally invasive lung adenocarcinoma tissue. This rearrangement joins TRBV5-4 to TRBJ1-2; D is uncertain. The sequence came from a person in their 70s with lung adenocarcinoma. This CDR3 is CASSLEASGYTF. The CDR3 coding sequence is TGTGCCAGCAGCTTGGAGGCGTCTGGCTACACCTTC.